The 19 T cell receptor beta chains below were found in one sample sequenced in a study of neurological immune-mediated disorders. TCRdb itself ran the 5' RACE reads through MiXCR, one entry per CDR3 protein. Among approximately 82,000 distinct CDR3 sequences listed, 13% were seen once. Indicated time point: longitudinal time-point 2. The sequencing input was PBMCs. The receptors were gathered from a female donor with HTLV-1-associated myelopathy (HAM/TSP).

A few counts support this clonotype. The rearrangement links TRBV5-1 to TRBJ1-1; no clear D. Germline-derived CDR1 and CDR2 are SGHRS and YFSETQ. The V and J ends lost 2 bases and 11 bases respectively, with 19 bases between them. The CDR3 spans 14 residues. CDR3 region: CASSFASADVGAFF. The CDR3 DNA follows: TGCGCCAGCAGCTTTGCATCAGCGGATGTTGGGGCTTTCTTT.

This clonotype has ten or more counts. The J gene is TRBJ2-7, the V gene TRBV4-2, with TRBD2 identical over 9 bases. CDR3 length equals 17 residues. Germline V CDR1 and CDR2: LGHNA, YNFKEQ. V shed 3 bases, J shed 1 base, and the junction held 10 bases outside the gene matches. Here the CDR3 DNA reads TGTGCCAGCAGCCATTCCGACACCACTAGCGGGTCCTACGAGCAGTACTTC. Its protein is CASSHSDTTSGSYEQYF.

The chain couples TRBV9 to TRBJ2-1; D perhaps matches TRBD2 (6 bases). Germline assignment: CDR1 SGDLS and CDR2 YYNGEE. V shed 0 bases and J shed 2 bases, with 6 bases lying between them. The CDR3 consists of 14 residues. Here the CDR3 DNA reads TGTGCCAGCAGCGTAGGGGGGGCCTACAATGAGCAGTTCTTC. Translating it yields CASSVGGAYNEQFF.

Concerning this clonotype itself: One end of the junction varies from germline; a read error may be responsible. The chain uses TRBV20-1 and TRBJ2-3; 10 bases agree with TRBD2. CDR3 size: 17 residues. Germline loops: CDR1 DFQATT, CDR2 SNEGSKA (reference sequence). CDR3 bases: TGTAGTGCTAGACTTCTCAGCGGGGGGGCCGGTGCAGATACGCAGTATTTT. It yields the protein CSARLLSGGAGADTQYF.

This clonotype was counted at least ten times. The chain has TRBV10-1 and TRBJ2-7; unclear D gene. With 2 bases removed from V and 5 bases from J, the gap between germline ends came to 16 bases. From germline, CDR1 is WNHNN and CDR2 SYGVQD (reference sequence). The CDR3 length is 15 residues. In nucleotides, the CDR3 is TGCGCCAGCAGTGAGGCAGAAGAAGGTCGGAACGAGCAGTACTTC. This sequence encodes CASSEAEEGRNEQYF.

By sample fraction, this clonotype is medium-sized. The CDR3 is CSAGDFSNQPQHF. DNA of the CDR3: TGCAGTGCTGGGGACTTTAGCAATCAGCCCCAGCATTTT. V and J are TRBV20-1 and TRBJ1-5; D is possibly TRBD1 (5 bases). The germline gives CDR1 DFQATT, CDR2 SNEGSKA (reference sequence). CDR3 length: 13 residues. V lost 5 bases to trimming and J lost 0 bases, with 8 bases between them.

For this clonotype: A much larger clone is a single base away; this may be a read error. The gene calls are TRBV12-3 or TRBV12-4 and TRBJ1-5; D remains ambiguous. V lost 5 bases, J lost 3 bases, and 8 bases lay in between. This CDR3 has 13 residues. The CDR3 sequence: CASSQDPNQPQHF. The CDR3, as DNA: TGTGCCAGCAGTCAGGACCCCAATCAGCCCCAGCATTTT.

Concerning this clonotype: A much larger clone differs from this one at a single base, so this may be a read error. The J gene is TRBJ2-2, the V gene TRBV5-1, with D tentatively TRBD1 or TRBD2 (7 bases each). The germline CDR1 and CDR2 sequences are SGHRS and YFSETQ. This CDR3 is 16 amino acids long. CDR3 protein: CASSFGRGGLTRELFF. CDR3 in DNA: TGCGCCAGCAGCTTCGGCAGGGGGGGTCTCACCAGGGAGCTGTTTTTT. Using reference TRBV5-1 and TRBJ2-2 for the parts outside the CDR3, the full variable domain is KAGVTQTPRYLIKTRGQQVTLSCSPISGHRSVSWYQQTPGQGLQFLFEYFSETQRNKGNFPGRFSGRQFSNSRSEMNVSTLELGDSALYLCASSFGRGGLTRELFFGEGSRLTVL.

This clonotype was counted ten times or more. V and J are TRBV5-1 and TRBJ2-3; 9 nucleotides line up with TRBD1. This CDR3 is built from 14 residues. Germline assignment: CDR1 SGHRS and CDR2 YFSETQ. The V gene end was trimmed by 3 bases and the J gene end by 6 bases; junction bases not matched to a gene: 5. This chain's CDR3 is CASSSTGGWDTQYF. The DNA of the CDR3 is TGCGCCAGCAGCTCGACAGGGGGATGGGATACGCAGTATTTT.

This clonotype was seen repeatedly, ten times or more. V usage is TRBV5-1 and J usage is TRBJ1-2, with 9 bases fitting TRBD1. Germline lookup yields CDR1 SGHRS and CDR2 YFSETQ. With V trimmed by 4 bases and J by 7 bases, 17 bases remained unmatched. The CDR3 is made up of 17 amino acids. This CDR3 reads CASSPPGTGTLGGGYTF. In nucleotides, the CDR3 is TGCGCCAGCAGCCCACCCGGGACAGGGACCTTGGGTGGTGGCTACACCTTC.

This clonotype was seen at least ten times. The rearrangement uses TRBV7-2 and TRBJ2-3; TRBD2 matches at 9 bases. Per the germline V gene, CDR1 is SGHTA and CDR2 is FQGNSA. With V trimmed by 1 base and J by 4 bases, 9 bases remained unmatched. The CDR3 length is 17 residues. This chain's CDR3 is CASSLGLASGAADTQYF. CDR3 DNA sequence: TGTGCCAGCAGCTTAGGGCTAGCTAGCGGGGCTGCAGATACGCAGTATTTT.

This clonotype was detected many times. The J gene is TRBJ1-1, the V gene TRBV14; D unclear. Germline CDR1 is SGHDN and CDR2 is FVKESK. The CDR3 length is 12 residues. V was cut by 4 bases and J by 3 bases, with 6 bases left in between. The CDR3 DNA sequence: TGTGCCAGCAGCCCGGTATACACTGAAGCTTTCTTT. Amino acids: CASSPVYTEAFF.

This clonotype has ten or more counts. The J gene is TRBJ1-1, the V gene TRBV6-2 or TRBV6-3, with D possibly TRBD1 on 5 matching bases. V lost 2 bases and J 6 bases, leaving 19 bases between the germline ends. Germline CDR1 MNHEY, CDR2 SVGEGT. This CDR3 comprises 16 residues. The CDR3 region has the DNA TGTGCCAGCAGTTACGAGGGACTGCATCTGGACGCTGAAGCTTTCTTT. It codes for CASSYEGLHLDAEAFF.

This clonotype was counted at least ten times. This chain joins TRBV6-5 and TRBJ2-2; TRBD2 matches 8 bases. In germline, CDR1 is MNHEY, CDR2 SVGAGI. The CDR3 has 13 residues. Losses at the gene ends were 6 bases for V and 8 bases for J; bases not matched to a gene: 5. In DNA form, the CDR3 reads TGTGCCAGCAGAGGACTAGCTAGTGGGGAGCTGTTTTTT. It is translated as CASRGLASGELFF.

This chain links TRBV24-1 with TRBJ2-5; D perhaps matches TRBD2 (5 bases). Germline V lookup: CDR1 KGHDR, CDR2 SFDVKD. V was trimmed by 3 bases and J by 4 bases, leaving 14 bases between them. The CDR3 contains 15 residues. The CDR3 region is CATSDPEGPRETQYF. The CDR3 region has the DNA TGTGCCACCAGTGATCCCGAGGGCCCCCGAGAGACCCAGTACTTC.

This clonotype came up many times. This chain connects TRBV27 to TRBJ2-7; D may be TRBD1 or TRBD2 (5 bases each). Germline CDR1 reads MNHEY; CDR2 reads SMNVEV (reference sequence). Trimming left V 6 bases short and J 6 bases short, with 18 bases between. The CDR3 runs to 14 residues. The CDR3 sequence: CASSPLGVWGEQYF. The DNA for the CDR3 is TGTGCCAGCAGCCCCCTGGGGGTCTGGGGCGAGCAGTACTTC.

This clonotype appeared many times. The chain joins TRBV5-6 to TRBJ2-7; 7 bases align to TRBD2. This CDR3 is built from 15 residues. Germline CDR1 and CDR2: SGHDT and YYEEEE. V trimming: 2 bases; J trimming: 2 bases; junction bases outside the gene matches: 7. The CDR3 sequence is CASSFFSGGTYEQYF. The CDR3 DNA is TGTGCCAGCAGCTTCTTTTCGGGGGGAACCTACGAGCAGTACTTC.

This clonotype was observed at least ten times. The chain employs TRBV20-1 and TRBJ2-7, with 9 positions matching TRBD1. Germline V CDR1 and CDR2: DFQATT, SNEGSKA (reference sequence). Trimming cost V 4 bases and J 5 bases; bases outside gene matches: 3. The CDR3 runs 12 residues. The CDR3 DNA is TGCAGTGCTACTCGGACAGGGGACGAGCAGTACTTC. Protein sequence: CSATRTGDEQYF.

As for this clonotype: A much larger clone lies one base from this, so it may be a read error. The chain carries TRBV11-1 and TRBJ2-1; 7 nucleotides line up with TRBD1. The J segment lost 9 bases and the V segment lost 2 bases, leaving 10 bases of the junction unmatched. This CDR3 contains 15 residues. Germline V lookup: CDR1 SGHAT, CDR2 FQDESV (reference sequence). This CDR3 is CASSLPLGGRGEQFF. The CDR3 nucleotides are TGTGCCAGCAGCTTACCACTAGGGGGCCGAGGTGAGCAGTTCTTC. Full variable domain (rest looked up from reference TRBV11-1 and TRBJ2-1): EAEVAQSPRYKITEKSQAVAFWCDPISGHATLYWYRQILGQGPELLVQFQDESVVDDSQLPKDRFSAERLKGVDSTLKIQPAELGDSAMYLCASSLPLGGRGEQFFGPGTRLTVL.